This T cell receptor beta chain was sequenced in a study of cytomegalovirus exposure and HLA in healthy donors. It was healthy bone marrow donors who served as donors. This clone was seen only once. The ends were cut back, 6 bases at V and 0 bases at J, with 9 bases in the middle. In germline, CDR1 is MNHNS, CDR2 SASEGT. CDR3 length: 13 residues. Researchers ran the PCR with 60 Vbeta and 13 Jbeta primers. The assay was immunoSEQ multiplex PCR, and TCRdb's table has in-frame clones only and misses some. The table shows about 160,000 clones, with 77% occurring only once. The sample taken for sequencing was PBMCs. This receptor was obtained from a man aged 25 to 40 in good health and CMV-seropositive. The chain has TRBV6-1 and TRBJ2-7, with D possibly being TRBD1 (6 bases). CDR3 protein: CASSRDNSYEQYF. The CDR3 DNA is TGTGCCAGCAGCAGGGACAACTCCTACGAGCAGTACTTC.